These 24 T cell receptor beta chains originate from one sample sequenced in a study of blood T cell repertoires in COVID-19. Sequenced by immunoSEQ multiplex PCR; TCRdb stores in-frame clones only, minus some. The table lists approximately 300,000 clones, 92% of them singletons, with about 18% in the top ten. The sequenced sample was PBMCs or T cells enriched from blood (not recorded which). All receptors come from a woman in her twenties or thirties who had recovered from COVID-19.

V gene TRBV5-4 combines with J gene TRBJ2-2; the match to TRBD1 covers 7 bases. The germline gives CDR1 SGHNT, CDR2 YYREEE (reference sequence). The CDR3 runs to 15 residues. J gave up 3 bases and V 2 bases, and 4 bases lay outside the gene matches. This chain's CDR3 is CASSFRGSHTGELFF. CDR3 in DNA: TGTGCCAGCAGCTTCAGGGGGAGCCACACCGGGGAGCTGTTTTTT.

The rearrangement uses TRBV7-9 and TRBJ2-5; 7 positions agree with TRBD2. The CDR3 has 15 residues. Germline CDR1 and CDR2: SEHNR and FQNEAQ (reference sequence). The V and J ends lost 1 base and 4 bases, in that order; junction bases with no gene match: 6. The CDR3 DNA is TGTGCCAGCAGCTTAGGAGGGGAGGGGTTAGAGACCCAGTACTTC. This gives the protein CASSLGGEGLETQYF.

This chain uses TRBV28 with TRBJ1-2; TRBD1 is a possible D gene (5 bases). The V and J ends lost 5 bases and 3 bases respectively, with 13 bases between them. Germline assignment: CDR1 MDHEN and CDR2 SYDVKM. The CDR3 has 14 residues. CDR3 nucleotides: TGTGCCAGCAGTACCCGGAGGGACGACTATGGCTACACCTTC. Translated, it gives CASSTRRDDYGYTF.

The chain recombines TRBV3-1 (or the pseudogene TRBV3-2) with TRBJ1-2, with 9 bases fitting TRBD1. The CDR3 has 13 residues. Per the germline V gene, CDR1 is LGHDT and CDR2 is YNNKEL (reference sequence). The J segment lost 8 bases and the V segment lost 8 bases, leaving 9 bases of the junction unmatched. CDR3 loop: CASSPGTGPGYTF. CDR3 DNA: TGTGCCAGCTCCCCCGGGACAGGGCCGGGCTACACCTTC.

The chain links TRBV4-1 to TRBJ1-5; 8 positions match TRBD1. There are 16 residues in the CDR3. In germline, CDR1 is MGHRA, CDR2 YSYEKL. The V segment lost 0 bases and the J segment 9 bases; nucleotides outside the gene matches: 10. The DNA of the CDR3 is TGCGCCAGCAGCCAAGAAAGTGCGGCAGGGGGCGTGCCCCAGCATTTT. Its protein product is CASSQESAAGGVPQHF.

V gene TRBV4-2 combines with J gene TRBJ2-7, with 9 bases fitting TRBD1. Losses at the gene ends were 3 bases for V and 2 bases for J; bases not matched to a gene: 5. CDR3 length: 15 residues. Germline CDR1 is LGHNA and CDR2 is YNFKEQ. This CDR3 reads CASSHLRTGAYEQYF. CDR3 sequence (DNA): TGTGCCAGCAGCCATCTCCGGACAGGGGCCTACGAGCAGTACTTC.

This chain links TRBV30 with TRBJ1-1; 9 bases agree with TRBD1. This CDR3 has 18 amino acids. CDR1 is GTSNPN, CDR2 SVGIG, per germline (reference sequence). The V and J ends lost 7 bases and 5 bases, in that order; junction bases with no gene match: 23. CDR3 in amino acids: CAYRKTSLLRTGDTEAFF. As DNA, the CDR3 is TGTGCCTATCGAAAGACTTCCCTCCTTAGGACAGGGGATACTGAAGCTTTCTTT.

The chain employs TRBV19 and TRBJ2-7; 8 bases are shared with TRBD1. In germline, CDR1 is LNHDA, CDR2 SQIVND (reference sequence). J was trimmed by 5 bases and V by 1 base; bases with no gene match: 4. The CDR3 has 14 residues. The CDR3 protein is CASSIGTGSNEQYF. The CDR3 DNA sequence: TGTGCCAGTAGTATAGGGACAGGGTCCAACGAGCAGTACTTC.

The V call is TRBV6-5, the J call TRBJ2-1, with a weak D call TRBD2 (6 bases). V lost 6 bases to trimming and J lost 8 bases, with 17 bases between them. The germline CDR1 and CDR2 sequences are MNHEY and SVGAGI. The CDR3 is made up of 14 amino acids. CDR3 coding DNA: TGTGCCAGCAGGGCCGGAGGGCCGGGATATGAGCAGTTCTTC. Translation: CASRAGGPGYEQFF.

Only one count was recorded for this clone. The rearrangement uses TRBV10-3 and TRBJ2-7, with 12 bases aligning to TRBD2. There are 17 residues in the CDR3. The trim removed 3 bases at V and 0 bases at J, leaving 6 bases unmatched. Germline V gene data show CDR1 as ENHRY and CDR2 as SYGVKD. Here the CDR3 reads CAISDSRTSGDSYEQYF. The CDR3 DNA is TGTGCCATCAGTGACTCTAGGACTAGCGGGGACTCCTACGAGCAGTACTTC.

The sample holds one count of this clone. The chain links TRBV6-5 to TRBJ2-2, with D tentatively TRBD2 (7 bases). Trimming took off 2 bases at V and 6 bases at J, with 10 bases between the two ends. Germline loops: CDR1 MNHEY, CDR2 SVGAGI. CDR3 length: 14 amino acids. CDR3 nucleotides: TGTGCCAGCAGTTACGAGGGGGGGTCCGGGGAGCTGTTTTTT. Residues: CASSYEGGSGELFF.

This chain links TRBV10-3 with TRBJ2-1, with 7 bases identical to TRBD2. The V segment lost 0 bases and the J segment 5 bases; nucleotides outside the gene matches: 4. Germline V lookup: CDR1 ENHRY, CDR2 SYGVKD. The CDR3 sequence is 15 residues long. CDR3 coding DNA: TGTGCCATCAGTGAGTCGTCGGGACTACACAATGAGCAGTTCTTC. Encoded protein: CAISESSGLHNEQFF.

V usage is TRBV28 and J usage is TRBJ1-1; the D gene is possibly TRBD1 (5 bases). Trimming shortened V by 6 bases and J by 5 bases, and 19 bases separated the two germline ends. The CDR3 is 15 amino acids. Germline V gene data show CDR1 as MDHEN and CDR2 as SYDVKM. As DNA, the CDR3 is TGTGCCAGCAGCTCTCCCAGGGCCCCGAGGACTGAAGCTTTCTTT. Translating it yields CASSSPRAPRTEAFF.

The gene calls are TRBV7-9 and TRBJ2-5; perhaps TRBD1 as D (5 bases). The CDR3 runs to 14 residues. The V end was cut by 10 bases, the J end by 2 bases, with 17 bases between. Germline V gene sequence: CDR1 SEHNR, CDR2 FQNEAQ (reference sequence). The CDR3 coding sequence is TGTGCCATTTACACCCAGGGATTACAAGAGACCCAGTACTTC. Protein sequence: CAIYTQGLQETQYF.

This rearrangement joins TRBV18 to TRBJ1-5; D is unresolved. Trimming removed 5 bases at V and 2 bases at J, with 4 bases between. This CDR3 contains 12 residues. Germline V lookup: CDR1 KGHSH, CDR2 LQKENI. CDR3 loop: CASSEGNQPQHF. The CDR3 nucleotides read TGTGCCAGCTCAGAGGGCAATCAGCCCCAGCATTTT.

The J gene is TRBJ2-7, the V gene TRBV6-5, with TRBD1 identical over 7 bases. CDR1 is MNHEY and CDR2 is SVGAGI in the germline V gene. The CDR3 is 15 residues long. Trimming took 6 bases from V and 1 from J; bases not matched to a gene: 9. The CDR3 is CASRVRGQSSYEQYF. The DNA of the CDR3 is TGTGCCAGCAGAGTCCGGGGACAGAGTTCCTACGAGCAGTACTTC.

The gene calls are TRBV21-1 and TRBJ2-3; the table's D call, TRBD2, has no DNA check behind it. TRBV21-1 is noted as a pseudogene. CDR3 size: 18 residues. The DNA for the CDR3 is TGTGCCAGCAGCAAAAGGTGGAGTTGCGAGCGGGGGGGTGATACGCAGTATTTT. Its translation: CASSKRWSCERGGDTQYF.

The chain uses TRBV28 and TRBJ2-3; D unclear. Germline assignment: CDR1 MDHEN and CDR2 SYDVKM. Between the trimmed V and J ends, which lost 5 bases and 3 bases, there was a span of 3 bases. This CDR3 is 11 amino acids long. CDR3: CASSRTDTQYF. CDR3 in DNA: TGTGCCAGCAGTCGGACAGATACGCAGTATTTT.

The chain combines TRBV7-3 with TRBJ1-5; perhaps TRBD1 as D (5 bases). Germline assignment: CDR1 SGHTA and CDR2 FQGTGA. The CDR3 is made up of 20 amino acids. V lost 6 bases and J lost 0, with 27 bases in between. The chain's CDR3 is CASSPPVRDSGVYSNQPQHF. In nucleotides, the CDR3 is TGTGCCAGCAGTCCACCAGTCCGGGACTCCGGAGTCTATAGCAATCAGCCCCAGCATTTT.

This sequence joins TRBV5-1 and TRBJ2-7; 8 bases are shared with TRBD1. Trimming at V came to 2 bases and at J to 5 bases, leaving 6 bases not matched to a gene. The CDR3 runs to 14 residues. Per germline, CDR1 SGHRS and CDR2 YFSETQ. The CDR3 DNA reads TGCGCCAGCAGCTTCGGACAGGGTTTACACGAGCAGTACTTC. Protein: CASSFGQGLHEQYF.

The chain has TRBV7-2 and TRBJ2-3; 7 positions match TRBD2. V lost 5 bases and J lost 5; bases outside the gene matches: 13. From germline, CDR1 is SGHTA and CDR2 FQGNSA. The CDR3 is 16 residues long. The CDR3 DNA sequence: TGTGCCAGCAGCCCGGGGGGTCCTGTCCGAGGAGATACGCAGTATTTT. Protein product: CASSPGGPVRGDTQYF.

This rearrangement joins TRBV19 to TRBJ2-1, with 7 bases that match TRBD2. The CDR3 loop spans 17 amino acids. Germline loops: CDR1 LNHDA, CDR2 SQIVND (reference sequence). The J segment lost 9 bases and the V segment lost 4 bases, leaving 18 bases of the junction unmatched. The CDR3 region has the DNA TGTGCCAGTAGTAGACTAAGGGAGGGTAACTTCATAAGTGAGCAGTTCTTC. This encodes CASSRLREGNFISEQFF.

This clone came up once. V is TRBV28 and J is TRBJ1-3, with 7 bases that match TRBD1. The CDR3 has 15 amino acids. V dropped 6 bases and J dropped 4; count of bases not matched to a gene: 9. Germline values: CDR1 MDHEN, CDR2 SYDVKM. The CDR3 sequence is CASSNRGPVGNTIYF. Here the CDR3 DNA reads TGTGCCAGCAGCAACAGGGGACCCGTCGGAAACACCATATATTTT.

The chain joins TRBV10-3 to TRBJ2-7; 13 positions match TRBD2. The V gene end was trimmed by 8 bases and the J gene end by 7 bases; junction bases not matched to a gene: 11. Germline V CDR1 and CDR2: ENHRY, SYGVKD. The CDR3 sequence is 15 residues long. CDR3 sequence reads: CAIGGLAGDSREQYF. DNA for the CDR3: TGTGCCATCGGAGGACTAGCGGGAGACAGTAGGGAGCAGTACTTC.